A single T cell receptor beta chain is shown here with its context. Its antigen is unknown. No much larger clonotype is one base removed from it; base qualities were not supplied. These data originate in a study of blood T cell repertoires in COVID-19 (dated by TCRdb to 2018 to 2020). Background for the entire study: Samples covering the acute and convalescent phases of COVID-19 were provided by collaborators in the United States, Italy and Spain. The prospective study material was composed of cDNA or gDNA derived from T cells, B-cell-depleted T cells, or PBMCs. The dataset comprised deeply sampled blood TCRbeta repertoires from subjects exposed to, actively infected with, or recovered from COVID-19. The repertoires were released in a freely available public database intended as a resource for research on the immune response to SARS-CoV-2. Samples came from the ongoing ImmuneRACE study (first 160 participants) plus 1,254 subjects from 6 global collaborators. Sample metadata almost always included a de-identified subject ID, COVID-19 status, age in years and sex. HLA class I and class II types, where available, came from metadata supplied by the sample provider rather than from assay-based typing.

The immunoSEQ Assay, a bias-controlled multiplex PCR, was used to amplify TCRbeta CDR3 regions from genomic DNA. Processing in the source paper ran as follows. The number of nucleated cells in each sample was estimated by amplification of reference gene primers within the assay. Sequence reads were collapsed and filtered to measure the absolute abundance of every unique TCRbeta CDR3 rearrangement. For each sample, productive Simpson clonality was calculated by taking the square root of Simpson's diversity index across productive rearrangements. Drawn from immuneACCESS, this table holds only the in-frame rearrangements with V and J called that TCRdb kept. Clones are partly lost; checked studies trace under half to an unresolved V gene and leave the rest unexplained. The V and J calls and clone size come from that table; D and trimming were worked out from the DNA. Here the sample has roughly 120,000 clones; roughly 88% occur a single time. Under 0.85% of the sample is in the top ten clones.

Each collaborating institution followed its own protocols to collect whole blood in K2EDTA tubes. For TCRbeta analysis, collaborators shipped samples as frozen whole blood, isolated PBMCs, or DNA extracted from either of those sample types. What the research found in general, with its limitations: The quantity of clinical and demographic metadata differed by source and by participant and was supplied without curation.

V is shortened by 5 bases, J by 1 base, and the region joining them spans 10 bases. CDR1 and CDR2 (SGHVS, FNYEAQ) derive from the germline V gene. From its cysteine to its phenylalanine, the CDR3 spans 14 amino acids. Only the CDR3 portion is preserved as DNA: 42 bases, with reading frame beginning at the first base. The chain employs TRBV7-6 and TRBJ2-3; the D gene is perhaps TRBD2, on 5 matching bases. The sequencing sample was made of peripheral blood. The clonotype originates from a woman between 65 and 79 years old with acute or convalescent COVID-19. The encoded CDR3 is CASSGPRGTDTQYF. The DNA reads TGTGCCAGCAGCGGGCCGCGGGGCACAGATACGCAGTATTTT. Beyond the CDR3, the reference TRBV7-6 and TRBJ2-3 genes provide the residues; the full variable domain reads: GAGVSQSPRYKVTKRGQDVALRCDPISGHVSLYWYRQALGQGPEFLTYFNYEAQQDKSGLPNDRFSAERPEGSISTLTIQRTEQRDSAMYRCASSGPRGTDTQYFGPGTRLTVL.